The next 15 T cell receptor beta chains were all read from a single sample in a study of blood T cell repertoires in COVID-19. The method was immunoSEQ multiplex PCR; TCRdb's version includes in-frame clones alone and lacks a portion of them. The table lists 180,000 or so clones, roughly 81% of them singletons. The sequencing sample was made of peripheral blood. All receptors come from a woman between 40 and 55 years old with COVID-19, enrolled during active disease.

The chain couples TRBV29-1 to TRBJ2-7, with D possibly TRBD1 on 6 matching bases. V was shortened by 4 bases and J by 3 bases, with 25 bases between the two germline ends. This CDR3 has 17 residues. Germline assignment: CDR1 SQVTM and CDR2 ANQGSEA. CDR3 in amino acids: CSVATVPGVGGCYEQYV. The CDR3 DNA follows: TGCAGCGTTGCCACGGTGCCAGGGGTGGGTGGTTGCTACGAGCAGTACGTC.

V usage is TRBV28 and J usage is TRBJ2-3, with D hard to call. The V end lost 6 bases, the J end lost 3 bases, and 16 bases lay between the germline ends. CDR1 is MDHEN, CDR2 SYDVKM, per germline. This CDR3 comprises 15 residues. Here the CDR3 DNA reads TGTGCCAGCAGCGGCTCCGGAGACGGAACAGATACGCAGTATTTT. The encoded protein is CASSGSGDGTDTQYF.

The genes are TRBV5-1 and TRBJ1-2; D remains ambiguous. V lost 0 bases and J 4 bases, leaving 7 bases between the germline ends. The CDR3 has 13 residues. CDR1 SGHRS and CDR2 YFSETQ come from the germline V gene. The CDR3 sequence: CASSLGAGYGYTF. CDR3 bases: TGCGCCAGCAGCTTGGGGGCAGGCTATGGCTACACCTTC.

This clone was found once. The chain employs TRBV3-1 (or the pseudogene TRBV3-2) and TRBJ2-2; 9 bases align to TRBD1. This CDR3 region has 16 residues. V gave up 3 bases and J gave up 1 base; unmatched junction bases: 3. Germline loops: CDR1 LGHDT, CDR2 YNNKEL (reference sequence). CDR3 bases: TGTGCCAGCAGCCACTGGACAGGGGTGAACACCGGGGAGCTGTTTTTT. The encoded protein is CASSHWTGVNTGELFF.

V is TRBV9 and J is TRBJ2-3; a weak D match, TRBD2 (7 bases). The CDR3 is 15 residues long. Germline V gene sequence: CDR1 SGDLS, CDR2 YYNGEE. The germline V and J ends were trimmed by 0 bases and 5 bases, with 13 bases remaining between them. The CDR3: CASSVEGGIGDTQYF. DNA for the CDR3: TGTGCCAGCAGCGTAGAGGGGGGGATAGGAGATACGCAGTATTTT.

The chain joins TRBV25-1 to TRBJ2-7; 9 bases agree with TRBD1. The germline V gene has CDR1 MGHDK and CDR2 SYGVNS. V shed 2 bases, J shed 2 bases, and the junction held 4 bases outside the gene matches. The CDR3 has 15 residues. For the CDR3, the DNA is TGTGCCAGCAGTGAAGTTGGGACAGGGACCTACGAGCAGTACTTC. Its translation is CASSEVGTGTYEQYF.

The chain employs TRBV14 and TRBJ1-2; TRBD1 aligns across 7 bases. The CDR3 extends over 15 amino acids. J gave up 8 bases and V 4 bases, and 13 bases lay outside the gene matches. Germline values: CDR1 SGHDN, CDR2 FVKESK. CDR3: CASSLSNRGTAGYTF. CDR3 DNA sequence: TGTGCCAGCAGCCTGTCAAACAGGGGAACCGCCGGCTACACCTTC.

This clone was seen a single time. This chain joins TRBV7-6 and TRBJ1-4; D is perhaps TRBD1 (6 bases). Trimming cost V 3 bases and J 2 bases, with 10 bases left between them. This CDR3 has 15 residues. Germline V gives CDR1 SGHVS, CDR2 FNYEAQ. The CDR3 loop is CASSLLQGTNEKLFF. CDR3 DNA sequence: TGTGCCAGCAGCTTGCTGCAGGGGACTAATGAAAAACTGTTTTTT.

The rearrangement joins TRBV7-9 to TRBJ2-1; 7 positions match TRBD2. Germline values: CDR1 SEHNR, CDR2 FQNEAQ (reference sequence). V was pared by 3 bases and J by 0 bases, with 8 bases of the junction left unmatched. The CDR3 extends over 17 amino acids. The chain's CDR3 is CASSFAGLGSSYNEQFF. The CDR3 DNA is TGTGCCAGCAGCTTCGCCGGACTAGGGAGCTCCTACAATGAGCAGTTCTTC.

This chain links TRBV3-1 (or the pseudogene TRBV3-2) with TRBJ1-6, with unresolved D. V was cut by 2 bases and J by 7 bases, with 9 bases left in between. This CDR3 is 14 amino acids long. In germline, CDR1 is LGHDT, CDR2 YNNKEL (reference sequence). DNA for the CDR3: TGTGCCAGCAGCCAAAGCGACGTCAATTCACCCCTCCACTTT. Translated, it gives CASSQSDVNSPLHF.

This rearrangement joins TRBV19 to TRBJ2-5; D is unresolved. The germline CDR1 and CDR2 sequences are LNHDA and SQIVND (reference sequence). V was pared by 1 base and J by 5 bases, with 11 bases between. The CDR3 runs 14 residues. CDR3 DNA: TGTGCCAGTAGTATAGCAACAGTCCGGGAGACCCAGTACTTC. Amino acid sequence: CASSIATVRETQYF.

This clone appeared once. V usage is TRBV5-1 and J usage is TRBJ2-5; D not certain. Germline assignment: CDR1 SGHRS and CDR2 YFSETQ. V was pared by 1 base and J by 5 bases, with 9 bases between. CDR3 length equals 13 residues. The CDR3 reads CASSLSGVETQYF. The CDR3 bases are TGCGCCAGCAGCTTGTCGGGTGTGGAGACCCAGTACTTC.

The chain has TRBV13 and TRBJ2-1; 13 nucleotides agree with TRBD2. The CDR3 loop spans 16 amino acids. Trimming at V came to 5 bases and at J to 8 bases, leaving 9 bases not matched to a gene. The germline V gene has CDR1 PRHDT and CDR2 FYEKMQ (reference sequence). The CDR3 reads CASSKGGTSGTHEQFF. For the CDR3, the DNA is TGTGCCAGCAGCAAGGGAGGGACTAGCGGGACCCATGAGCAGTTCTTC.

The chain combines TRBV10-2 with TRBJ1-2; 10 bases fit TRBD1. CDR1 is WSHSY, CDR2 SAAADI, per germline. This CDR3 spans 13 amino acids. The junction had 3 bases not matched to a gene; V was cut back by 6 bases and J by 5 bases. CDR3 in DNA: TGCGCCAGCAGCCCGGGACAGGGGTATGGCTACACCTTC. The encoded protein is CASSPGQGYGYTF.

This chain uses TRBV6-5 with TRBJ1-2; D might be TRBD1 (6 bases). With 5 bases removed from V and 5 bases from J, the gap between germline ends came to 12 bases. The CDR3 length is 13 residues. Germline V gene lookup returns CDR1 MNHEY and CDR2 SVGAGI. Here the CDR3 reads CASSTPRGYGYTF. CDR3 nucleotides: TGTGCCAGCAGTACCCCGAGGGGGTATGGCTACACCTTC.